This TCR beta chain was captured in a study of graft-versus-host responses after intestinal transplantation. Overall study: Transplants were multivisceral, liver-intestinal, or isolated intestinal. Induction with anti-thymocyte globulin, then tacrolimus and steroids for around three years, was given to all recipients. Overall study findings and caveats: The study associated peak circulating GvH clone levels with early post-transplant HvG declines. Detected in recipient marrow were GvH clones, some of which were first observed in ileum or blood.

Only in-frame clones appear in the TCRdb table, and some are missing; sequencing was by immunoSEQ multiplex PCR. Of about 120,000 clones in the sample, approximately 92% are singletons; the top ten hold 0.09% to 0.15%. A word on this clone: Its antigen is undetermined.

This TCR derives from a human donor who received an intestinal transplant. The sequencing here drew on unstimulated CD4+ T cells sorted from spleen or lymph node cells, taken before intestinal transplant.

The CDR3 coding sequence is TGTGCCAGCAGTTCTTTCTACGAGCAGTACTTC. This translates into CASSSFYEQYF. This chain links TRBV14 with TRBJ2-7; D is unresolved. Deletions cut 6 bases from V and 3 bases from J, with 6 bases between. CDR1 and CDR2 (germline): SGHDN, FVKESK. The CDR3 sequence is 11 residues long.